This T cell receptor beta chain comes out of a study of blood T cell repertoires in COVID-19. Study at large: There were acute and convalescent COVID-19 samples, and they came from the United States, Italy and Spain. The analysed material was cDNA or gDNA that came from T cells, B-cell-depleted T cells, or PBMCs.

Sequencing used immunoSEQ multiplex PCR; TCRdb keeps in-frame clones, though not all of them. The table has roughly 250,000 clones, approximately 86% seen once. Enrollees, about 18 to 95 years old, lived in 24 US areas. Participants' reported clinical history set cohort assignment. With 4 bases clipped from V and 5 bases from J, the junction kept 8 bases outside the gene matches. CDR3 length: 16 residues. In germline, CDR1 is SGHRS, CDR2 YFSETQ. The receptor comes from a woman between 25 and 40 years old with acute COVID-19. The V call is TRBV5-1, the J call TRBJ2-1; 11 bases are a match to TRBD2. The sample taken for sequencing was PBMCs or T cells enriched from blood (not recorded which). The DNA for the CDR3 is TGCGCCAGCAGCCTCCCAGTAGCGGGAGGGAACAATGAGCAGTTCTTC. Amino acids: CASSLPVAGGNNEQFF.